This paragraph covers one T cell receptor (beta chain) sequence. The sample belongs to a study of human T cells and chemical hapten exposure. Study details: Patch tests put 0.01% DPC on the upper back, read at 6 days.

TCRdb passed the RACE reads through MiXCR, listing each CDR3 protein once. Of approximately 340,000 distinct CDR3 sequences listed, about 7% are singletons. Regarding time point: patch test 1, 2 weeks after DPC sensitization. Stated treatment: therapeutic diphenylcyclopropenone sensitization with weekly scalp DPC. This TCR derives from a woman under 30 with alopecia areata. Some clones in this sample may be carry-over from other donors' samples. The material sequenced was whole blood, taken in connection with sensitization to the hapten diphenylcyclopropenone (DPC).

CDR3 nucleotide sequence: TGTGCCAGCAGTCAAGAAATCTACAGGGTGGAGAATTCACCCCTCCACTTT. This translates into CASSQEIYRVENSPLHF. This chain uses TRBV12-3 or TRBV12-4 with TRBJ1-6; maybe TRBD1 (6 bases). This CDR3 has 17 residues. V dropped 5 bases and J dropped 7 bases, with 21 bases sitting between them.